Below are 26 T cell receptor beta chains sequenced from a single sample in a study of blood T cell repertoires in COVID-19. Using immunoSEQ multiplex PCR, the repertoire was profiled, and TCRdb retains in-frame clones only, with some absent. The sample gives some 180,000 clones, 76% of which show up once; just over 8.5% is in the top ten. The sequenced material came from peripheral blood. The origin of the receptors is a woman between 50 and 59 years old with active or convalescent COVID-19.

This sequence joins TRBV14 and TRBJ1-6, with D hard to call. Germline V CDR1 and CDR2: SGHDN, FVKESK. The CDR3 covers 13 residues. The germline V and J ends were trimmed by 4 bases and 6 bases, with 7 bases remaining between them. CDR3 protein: CASSRNFNSPLHF. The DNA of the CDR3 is TGTGCCAGCAGCCGTAACTTTAATTCACCCCTCCACTTT.

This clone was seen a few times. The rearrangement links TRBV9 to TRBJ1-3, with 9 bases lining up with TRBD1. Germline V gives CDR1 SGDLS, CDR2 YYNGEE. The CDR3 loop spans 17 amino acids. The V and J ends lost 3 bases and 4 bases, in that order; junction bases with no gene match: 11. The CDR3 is CASSAGDRVLRGNTIYF. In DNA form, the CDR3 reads TGTGCCAGCAGCGCGGGGGACAGGGTTTTACGGGGAAACACCATATATTTT. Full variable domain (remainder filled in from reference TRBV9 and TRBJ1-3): DSGVTQTPKHLITATGQRVTLRCSPRSGDLSVYWYQQSLDQGLQFLIQYYNGEERAKGNILERFSAQQFPDLHSELNLSSLELGDSALYFCASSAGDRVLRGNTIYFGEGSWLTVV.

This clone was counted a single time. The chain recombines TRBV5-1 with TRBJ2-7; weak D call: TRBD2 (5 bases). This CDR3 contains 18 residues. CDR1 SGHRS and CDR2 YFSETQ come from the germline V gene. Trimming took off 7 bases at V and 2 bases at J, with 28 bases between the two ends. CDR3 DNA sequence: TGCGCCAGCTCTCTATCCTTCGCCGGGGTTGCCTTCCCCTACGAGCAGTACTTC. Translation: CASSLSFAGVAFPYEQYF.

This chain's CDR3 is CASSPTGGGETQYF. The CDR3 nucleotides read TGTGCCAGCAGTCCAACAGGGGGCGGAGAGACCCAGTACTTC. J is TRBJ2-5 and V is TRBV25-1; 9 nucleotides agree with TRBD1. The CDR3 runs to 14 residues. CDR1 and CDR2 from the germline V gene are MGHDK and SYGVNS. V shed 5 bases and J 4 bases; nucleotides not matched to a gene: 5.

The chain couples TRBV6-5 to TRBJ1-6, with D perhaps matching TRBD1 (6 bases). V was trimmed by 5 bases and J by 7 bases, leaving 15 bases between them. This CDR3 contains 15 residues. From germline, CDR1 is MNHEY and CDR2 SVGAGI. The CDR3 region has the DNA TGTGCCAGCAGTCCCACAGGGTGGACCAATTCACCCCTCCACTTT. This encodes CASSPTGWTNSPLHF.

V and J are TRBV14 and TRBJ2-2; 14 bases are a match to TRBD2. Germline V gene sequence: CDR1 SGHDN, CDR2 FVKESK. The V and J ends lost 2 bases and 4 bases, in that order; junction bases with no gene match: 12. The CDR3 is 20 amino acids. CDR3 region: CASSQMRGLAGASVTGELFF. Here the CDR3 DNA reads TGTGCCAGCAGCCAAATGCGGGGACTAGCGGGGGCCTCGGTCACCGGGGAGCTGTTTTTT. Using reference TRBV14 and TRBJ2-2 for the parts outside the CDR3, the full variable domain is EAGVTQFPSHSVIEKGQTVTLRCDPISGHDNLYWYRRVMGKEIKFLLHFVKESKQDESGMPNNRFLAERTGGTYSTLKVQPAELEDSGVYFCASSQMRGLAGASVTGELFFGEGSRLTVL.

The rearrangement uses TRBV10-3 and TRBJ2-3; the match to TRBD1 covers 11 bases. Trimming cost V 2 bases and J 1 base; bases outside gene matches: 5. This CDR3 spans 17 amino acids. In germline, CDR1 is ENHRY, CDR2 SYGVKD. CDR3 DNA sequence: TGTGCCATCAGTGAGACATGGACAGGGGGCGGCACAGATACGCAGTATTTT. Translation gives CAISETWTGGGTDTQYF.

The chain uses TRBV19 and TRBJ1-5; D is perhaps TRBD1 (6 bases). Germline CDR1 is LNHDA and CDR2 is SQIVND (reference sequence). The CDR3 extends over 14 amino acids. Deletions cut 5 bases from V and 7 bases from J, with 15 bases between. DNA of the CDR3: TGTGCCAGTAGTCCTCGACAGGAAGGGCAGCCCCAGCATTTT. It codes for CASSPRQEGQPQHF.

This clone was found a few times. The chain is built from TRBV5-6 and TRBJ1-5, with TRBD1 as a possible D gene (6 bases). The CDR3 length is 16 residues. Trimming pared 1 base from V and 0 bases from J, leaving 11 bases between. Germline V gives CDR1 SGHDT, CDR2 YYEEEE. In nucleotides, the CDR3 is TGTGCCAGCAGCTTGTTCGGGGGGCCTAGCAATCAGCCCCAGCATTTT. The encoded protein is CASSLFGGPSNQPQHF.

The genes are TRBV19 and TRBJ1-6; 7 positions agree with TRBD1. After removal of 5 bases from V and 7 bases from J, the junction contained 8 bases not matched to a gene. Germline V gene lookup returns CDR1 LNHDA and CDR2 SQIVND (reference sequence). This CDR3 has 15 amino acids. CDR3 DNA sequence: TGTGCCAGTAGTGAACGGACAGGAGGGAATTCACCCCTCCACTTT. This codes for CASSERTGGNSPLHF.

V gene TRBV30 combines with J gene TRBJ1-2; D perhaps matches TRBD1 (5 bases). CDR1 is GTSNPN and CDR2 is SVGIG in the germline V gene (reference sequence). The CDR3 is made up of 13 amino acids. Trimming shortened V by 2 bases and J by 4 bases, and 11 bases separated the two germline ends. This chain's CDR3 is CAWSRPGPYGYTF. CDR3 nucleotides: TGTGCCTGGAGTCGCCCAGGGCCCTATGGCTACACCTTC.

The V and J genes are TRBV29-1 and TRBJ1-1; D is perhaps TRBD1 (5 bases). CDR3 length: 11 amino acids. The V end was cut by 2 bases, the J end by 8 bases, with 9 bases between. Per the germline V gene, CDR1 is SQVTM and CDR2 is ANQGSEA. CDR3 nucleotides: TGCAGCGTTGAACAGAGACAGGAAGCTTTCTTT. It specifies CSVEQRQEAFF.

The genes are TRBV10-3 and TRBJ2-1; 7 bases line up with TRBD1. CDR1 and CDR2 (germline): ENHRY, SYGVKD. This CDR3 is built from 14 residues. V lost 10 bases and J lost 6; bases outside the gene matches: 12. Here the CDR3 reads CATRGTEMSNEQFF. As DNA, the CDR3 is TGTGCCACCAGGGGGACAGAAATGAGCAATGAGCAGTTCTTC.

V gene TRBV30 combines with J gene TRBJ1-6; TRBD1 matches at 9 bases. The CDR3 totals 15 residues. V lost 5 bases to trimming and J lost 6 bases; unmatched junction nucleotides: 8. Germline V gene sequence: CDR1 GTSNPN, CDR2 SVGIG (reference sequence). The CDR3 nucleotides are TGTGCCTGGTTCCGGGACAGGGCCCCTAATTCACCCCTCCACTTT. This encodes CAWFRDRAPNSPLHF.

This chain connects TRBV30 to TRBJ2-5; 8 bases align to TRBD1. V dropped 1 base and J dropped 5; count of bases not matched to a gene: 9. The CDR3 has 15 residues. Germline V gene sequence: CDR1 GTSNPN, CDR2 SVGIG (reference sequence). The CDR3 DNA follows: TGTGCCTGGAGTGCAGGACAGGGAATGCGGGAGACCCAGTACTTC. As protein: CAWSAGQGMRETQYF.

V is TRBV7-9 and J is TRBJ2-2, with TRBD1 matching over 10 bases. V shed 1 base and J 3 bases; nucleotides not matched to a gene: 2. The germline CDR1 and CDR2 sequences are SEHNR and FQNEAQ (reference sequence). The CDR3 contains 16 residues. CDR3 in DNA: TGTGCCAGCAGCTTAGTGGGGACAGGGGACACCGGGGAGCTGTTTTTT. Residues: CASSLVGTGDTGELFF.

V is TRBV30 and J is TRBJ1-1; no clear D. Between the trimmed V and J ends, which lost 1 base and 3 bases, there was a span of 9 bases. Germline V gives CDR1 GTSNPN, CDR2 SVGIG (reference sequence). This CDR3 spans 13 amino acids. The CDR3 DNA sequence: TGTGCCTGGAGTGGCCCGGGGTACACTGAAGCTTTCTTT. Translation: CAWSGPGYTEAFF.

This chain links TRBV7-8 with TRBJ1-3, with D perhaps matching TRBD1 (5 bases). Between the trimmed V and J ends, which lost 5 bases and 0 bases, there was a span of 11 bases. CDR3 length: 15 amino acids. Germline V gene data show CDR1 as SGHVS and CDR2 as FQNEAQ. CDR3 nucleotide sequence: TGTGCCAGCAGCGCCTTCAGGGTCTCTGGAAACACCATATATTTT. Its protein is CASSAFRVSGNTIYF.

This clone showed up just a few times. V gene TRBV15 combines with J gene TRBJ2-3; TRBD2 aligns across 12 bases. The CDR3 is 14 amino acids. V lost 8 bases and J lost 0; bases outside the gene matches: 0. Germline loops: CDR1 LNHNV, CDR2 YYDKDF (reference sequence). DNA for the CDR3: TGTGCCACCGGACTAGCGGGAAGCACAGATACGCAGTATTTT. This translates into CATGLAGSTDTQYF.

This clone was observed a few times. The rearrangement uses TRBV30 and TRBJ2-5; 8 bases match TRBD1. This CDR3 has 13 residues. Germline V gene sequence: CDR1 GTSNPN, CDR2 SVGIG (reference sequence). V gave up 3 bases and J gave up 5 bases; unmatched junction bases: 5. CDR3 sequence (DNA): TGTGCCTGGAGAGGCAGGGGGCGGGAGACCCAGTACTTC. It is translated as CAWRGRGRETQYF. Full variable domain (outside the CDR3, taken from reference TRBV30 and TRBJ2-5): SQTIHQWPATLVQPVGSPLSLECTVEGTSNPNLYWYRQAAGRGLQLLFYSVGIGQISSEVPQNLSASRPQDRQFILSSKKLLLSDSGFYLCAWRGRGRETQYFGPGTRLLVL.

The CDR3 reads CASGPGQGYGYTF. In nucleotides, the CDR3 is TGTGCCAGCGGCCCGGGACAGGGCTATGGCTACACCTTC. This sequence joins TRBV7-2 and TRBJ1-2; 9 nucleotides align to TRBD1. The CDR3 has 13 amino acids. CDR1 and CDR2 from the germline V gene are SGHTA and FQGNSA. J was trimmed by 4 bases and V by 8 bases; bases with no gene match: 5.

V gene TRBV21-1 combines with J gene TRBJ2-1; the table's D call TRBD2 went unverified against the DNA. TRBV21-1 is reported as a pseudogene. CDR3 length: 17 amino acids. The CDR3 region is CASSKSGLAGAPDEQFF. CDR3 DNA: TGTGCCAGCAGCAAAAGCGGACTAGCGGGAGCCCCCGATGAGCAGTTCTTC.

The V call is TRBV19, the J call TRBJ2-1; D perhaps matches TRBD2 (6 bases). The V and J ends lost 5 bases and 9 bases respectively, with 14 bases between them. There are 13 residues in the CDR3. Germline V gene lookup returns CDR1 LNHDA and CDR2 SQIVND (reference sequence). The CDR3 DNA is TGTGCCAGTAGTTGGGGGTTGGGGGGTGAGCAGTTCTTC. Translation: CASSWGLGGEQFF.

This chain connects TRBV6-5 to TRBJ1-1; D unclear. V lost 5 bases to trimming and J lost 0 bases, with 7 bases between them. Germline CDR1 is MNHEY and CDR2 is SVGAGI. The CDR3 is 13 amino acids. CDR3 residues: CASSRQLNTEAFF. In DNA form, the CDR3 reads TGTGCCAGCAGTAGACAATTGAACACTGAAGCTTTCTTT.

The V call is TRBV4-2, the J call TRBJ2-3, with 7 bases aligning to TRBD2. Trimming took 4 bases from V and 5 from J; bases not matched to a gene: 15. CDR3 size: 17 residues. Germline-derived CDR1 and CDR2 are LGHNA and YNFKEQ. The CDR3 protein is CASSPYPSGNVGDTQYF. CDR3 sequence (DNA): TGTGCCAGCAGCCCTTACCCGAGCGGGAACGTGGGAGATACGCAGTATTTT.

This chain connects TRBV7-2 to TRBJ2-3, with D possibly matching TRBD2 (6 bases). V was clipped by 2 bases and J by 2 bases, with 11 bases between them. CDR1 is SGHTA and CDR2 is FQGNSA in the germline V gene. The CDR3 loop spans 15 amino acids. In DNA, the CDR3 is TGTGCCAGCAGCTTATCAGGAGGGGACACAGATACGCAGTATTTT. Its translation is CASSLSGGDTDTQYF.